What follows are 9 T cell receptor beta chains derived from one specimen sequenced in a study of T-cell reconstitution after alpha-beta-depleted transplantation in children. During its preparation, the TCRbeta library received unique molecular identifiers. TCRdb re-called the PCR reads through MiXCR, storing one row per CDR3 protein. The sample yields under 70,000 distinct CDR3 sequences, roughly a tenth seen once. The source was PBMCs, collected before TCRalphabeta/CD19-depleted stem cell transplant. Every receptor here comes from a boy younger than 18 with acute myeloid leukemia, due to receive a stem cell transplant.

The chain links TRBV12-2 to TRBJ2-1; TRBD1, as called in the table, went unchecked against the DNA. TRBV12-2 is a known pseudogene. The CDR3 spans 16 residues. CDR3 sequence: CASRTMRDGGANEQFF. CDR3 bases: TGTGCAAGTCGCACCATGAGGGACGGGGGGGCTAATGAGCAGTTCTTC.

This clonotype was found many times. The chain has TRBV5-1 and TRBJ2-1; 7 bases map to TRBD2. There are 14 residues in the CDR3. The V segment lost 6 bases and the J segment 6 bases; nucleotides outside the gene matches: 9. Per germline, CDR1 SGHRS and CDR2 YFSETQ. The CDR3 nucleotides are TGCGCCAGCACCCCTCTAGCGGTGGTCAATGAGCAGTTCTTC. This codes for CASTPLAVVNEQFF.

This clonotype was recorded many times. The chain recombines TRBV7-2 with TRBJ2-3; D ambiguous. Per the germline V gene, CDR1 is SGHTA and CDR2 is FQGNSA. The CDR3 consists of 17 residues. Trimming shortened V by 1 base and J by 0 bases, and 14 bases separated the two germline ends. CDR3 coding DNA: TGTGCCAGCAGCTTAGGACTGGGGATCTCTAGCACAGATACGCAGTATTTT. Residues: CASSLGLGISSTDTQYF.

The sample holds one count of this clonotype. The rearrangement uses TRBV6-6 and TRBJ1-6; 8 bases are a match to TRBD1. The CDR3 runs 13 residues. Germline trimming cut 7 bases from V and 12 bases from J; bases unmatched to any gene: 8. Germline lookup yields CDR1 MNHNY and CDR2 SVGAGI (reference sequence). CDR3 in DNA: TGTGCCAGCAATCTACGACAGGGGCAACCCCTCCACTTT. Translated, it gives CASNLRQGQPLHF.

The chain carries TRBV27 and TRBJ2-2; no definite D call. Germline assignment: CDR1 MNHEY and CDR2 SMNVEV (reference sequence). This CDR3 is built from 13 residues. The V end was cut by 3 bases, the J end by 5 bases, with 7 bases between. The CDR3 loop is CASSLVRTGELFF. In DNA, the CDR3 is TGTGCCAGCAGTTTGGTCCGGACCGGGGAGCTGTTTTTT.

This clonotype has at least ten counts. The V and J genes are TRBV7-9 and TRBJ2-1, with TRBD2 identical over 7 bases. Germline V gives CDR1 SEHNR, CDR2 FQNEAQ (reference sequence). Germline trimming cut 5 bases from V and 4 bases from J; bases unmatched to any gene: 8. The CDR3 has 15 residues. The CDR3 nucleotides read TGTGCCAGCAGCCCAGGGACTACCCGTTACAATGAGCAGTTCTTC. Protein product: CASSPGTTRYNEQFF.

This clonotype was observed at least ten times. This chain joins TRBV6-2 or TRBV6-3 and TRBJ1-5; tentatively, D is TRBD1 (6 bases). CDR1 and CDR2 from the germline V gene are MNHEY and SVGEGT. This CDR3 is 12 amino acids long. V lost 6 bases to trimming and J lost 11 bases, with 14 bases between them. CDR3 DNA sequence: TGTGCCAGCAGCTACAGGGTTGAGGCCCAGCATTTT. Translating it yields CASSYRVEAQHF.

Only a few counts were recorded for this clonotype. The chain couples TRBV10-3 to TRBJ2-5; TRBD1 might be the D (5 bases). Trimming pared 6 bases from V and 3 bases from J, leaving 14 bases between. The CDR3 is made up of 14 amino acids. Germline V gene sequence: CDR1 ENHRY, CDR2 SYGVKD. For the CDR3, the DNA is TGTGCCATCAGAGATGGTACAGGAGAAGAGACCCAGTACTTC. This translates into CAIRDGTGEETQYF.

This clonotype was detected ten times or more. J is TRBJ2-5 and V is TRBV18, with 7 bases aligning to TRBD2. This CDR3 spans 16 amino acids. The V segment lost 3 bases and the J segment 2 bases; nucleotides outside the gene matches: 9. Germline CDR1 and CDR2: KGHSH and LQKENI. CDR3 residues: CASSPGEGRLQETQYF. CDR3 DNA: TGTGCCAGCTCACCCGGGGAGGGCCGCCTACAAGAGACCCAGTACTTC.